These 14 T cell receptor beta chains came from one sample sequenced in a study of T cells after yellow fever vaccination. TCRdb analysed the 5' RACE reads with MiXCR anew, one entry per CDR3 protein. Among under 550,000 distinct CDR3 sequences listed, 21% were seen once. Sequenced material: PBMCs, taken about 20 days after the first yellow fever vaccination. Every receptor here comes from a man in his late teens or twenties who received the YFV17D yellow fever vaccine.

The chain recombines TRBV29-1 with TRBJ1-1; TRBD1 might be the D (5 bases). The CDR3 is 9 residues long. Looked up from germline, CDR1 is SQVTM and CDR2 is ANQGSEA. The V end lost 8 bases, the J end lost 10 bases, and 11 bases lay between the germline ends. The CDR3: CSLDGGAFF. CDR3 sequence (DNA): TGCAGCCTCGACGGGGGAGCTTTCTTT. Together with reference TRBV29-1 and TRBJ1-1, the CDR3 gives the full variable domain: SAVISQKPSRDICQRGTSLTIQCQVDSQVTMMFWYRQQPGQSLTLIATANQGSEATYESGFVIDKFPISRPNLTFSTLTVSNMSPEDSSIYLCSLDGGAFFGQGTRLTVV.

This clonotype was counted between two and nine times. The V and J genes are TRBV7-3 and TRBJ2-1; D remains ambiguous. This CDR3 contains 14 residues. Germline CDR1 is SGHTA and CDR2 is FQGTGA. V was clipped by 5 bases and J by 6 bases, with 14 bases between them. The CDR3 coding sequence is TGTGCCAGCAGCAGGCTGGGCCCCCTCAATGAGCAGTTCTTC. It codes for CASSRLGPLNEQFF. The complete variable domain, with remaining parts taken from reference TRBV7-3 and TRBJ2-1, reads GAGVSQTPSNKVTEKGKYVELRCDPISGHTALYWYRQSLGQGPEFLIYFQGTGAADDSGLPNDRFFAVRPEGSVSTLKIQRTERGDSAVYLCASSRLGPLNEQFFGPGTRLTVL.

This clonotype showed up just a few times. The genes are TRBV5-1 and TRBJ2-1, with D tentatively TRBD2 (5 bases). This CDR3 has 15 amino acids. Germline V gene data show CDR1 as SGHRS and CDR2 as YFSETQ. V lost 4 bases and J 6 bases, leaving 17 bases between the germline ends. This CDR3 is CASSPWGESVNEQFF. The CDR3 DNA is TGCGCCAGCAGCCCGTGGGGAGAATCGGTCAATGAGCAGTTCTTC.

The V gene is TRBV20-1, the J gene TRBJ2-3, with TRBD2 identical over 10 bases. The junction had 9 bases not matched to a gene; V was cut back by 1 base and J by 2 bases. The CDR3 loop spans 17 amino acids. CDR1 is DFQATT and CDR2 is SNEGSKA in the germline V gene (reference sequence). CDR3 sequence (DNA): TGCAGTGCTAGAGTACTCCTCCTAGCGGGGGTCACAGATACGCAGTATTTT. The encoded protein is CSARVLLLAGVTDTQYF.

The CDR3: CAISGHGTANTGELFF. The DNA of the CDR3 is TGTGCCATCAGTGGCCACGGGACAGCGAACACCGGGGAGCTGTTTTTT. The V and J genes are TRBV10-3 and TRBJ2-2; 7 bases agree with TRBD1. The ends lost 4 bases at V and 0 bases at J; junction bases unmatched: 5. CDR3 length equals 16 residues. The germline gives CDR1 ENHRY, CDR2 SYGVKD.

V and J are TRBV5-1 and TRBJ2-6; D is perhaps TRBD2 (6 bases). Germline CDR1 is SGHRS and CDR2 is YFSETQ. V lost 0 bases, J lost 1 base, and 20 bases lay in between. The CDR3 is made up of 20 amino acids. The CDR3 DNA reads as TGCGCCAGCAGCTTGGGTCCCGGGGGTAGTATTTTATCTGGGGCCAACGTCCTGACTTTC. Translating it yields CASSLGPGGSILSGANVLTF.

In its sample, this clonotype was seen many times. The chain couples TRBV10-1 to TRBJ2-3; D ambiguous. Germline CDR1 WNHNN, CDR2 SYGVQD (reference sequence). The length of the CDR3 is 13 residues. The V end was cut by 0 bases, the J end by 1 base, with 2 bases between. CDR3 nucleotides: TGCGCCAGCAGTGAGTCCGGCACAGATACGCAGTATTTT. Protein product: CASSESGTDTQYF.

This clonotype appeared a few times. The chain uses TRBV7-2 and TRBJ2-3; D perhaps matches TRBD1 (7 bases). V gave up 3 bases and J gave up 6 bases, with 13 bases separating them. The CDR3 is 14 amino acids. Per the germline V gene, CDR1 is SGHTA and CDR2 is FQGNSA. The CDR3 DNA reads TGTGCCAGCAGCTTCGGTCAGGGGGGTGATACGCAGTATTTT. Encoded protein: CASSFGQGGDTQYF.

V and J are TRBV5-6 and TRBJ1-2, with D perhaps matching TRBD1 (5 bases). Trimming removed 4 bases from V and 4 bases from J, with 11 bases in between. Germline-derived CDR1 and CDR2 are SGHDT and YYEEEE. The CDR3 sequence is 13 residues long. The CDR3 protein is CASSNSGGYGYTF. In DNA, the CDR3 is TGTGCCAGCAGCAACTCGGGGGGCTATGGCTACACCTTC. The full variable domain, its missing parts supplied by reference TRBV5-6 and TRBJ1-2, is DAGVTQSPTHLIKTRGQQVTLRCSPKSGHDTVSWYQQALGQGPQFIFQYYEEEERQRGNFPDRFSGHQFPNYSSELNVNALLLGDSALYLCASSNSGGYGYTFGSGTRLTVV.

CDR3 DNA sequence: TGTGCCACCCAAAGTGGGTATAATTCACCCCTCCACTTT. It is translated as CATQSGYNSPLHF. The V gene is TRBV6-1, the J gene TRBJ1-6, with D unclear. Germline assignment: CDR1 MNHNS and CDR2 SASEGT. V was clipped by 10 bases and J by 4 bases, with 11 bases between them. CDR3 length: 13 amino acids.

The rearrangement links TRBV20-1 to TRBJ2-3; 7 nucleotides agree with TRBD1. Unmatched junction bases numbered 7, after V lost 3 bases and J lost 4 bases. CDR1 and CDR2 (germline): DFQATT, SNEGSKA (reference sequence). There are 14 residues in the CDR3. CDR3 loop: CSARTGNFPDTQYF. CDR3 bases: TGCAGTGCTAGGACAGGGAATTTCCCAGATACGCAGTATTTT.

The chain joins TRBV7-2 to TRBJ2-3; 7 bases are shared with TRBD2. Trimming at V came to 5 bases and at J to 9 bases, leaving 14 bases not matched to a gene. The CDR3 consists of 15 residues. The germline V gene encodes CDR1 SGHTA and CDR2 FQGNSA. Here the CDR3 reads CASSITQGGGLTQYF. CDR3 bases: TGTGCCAGCAGCATAACGCAGGGCGGGGGTCTGACGCAGTATTTT.

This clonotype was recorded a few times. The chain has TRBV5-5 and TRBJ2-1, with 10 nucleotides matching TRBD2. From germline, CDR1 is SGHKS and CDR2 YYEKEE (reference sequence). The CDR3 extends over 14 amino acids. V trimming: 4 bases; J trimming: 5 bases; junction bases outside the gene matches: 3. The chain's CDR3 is CASSQSGGDNEQFF. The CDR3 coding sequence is TGTGCCAGCAGCCAGAGCGGGGGGGACAATGAGCAGTTCTTC.

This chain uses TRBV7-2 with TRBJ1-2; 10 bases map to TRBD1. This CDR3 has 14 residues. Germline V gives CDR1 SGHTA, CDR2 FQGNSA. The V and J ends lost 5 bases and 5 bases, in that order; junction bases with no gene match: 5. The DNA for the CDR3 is TGTGCCAGCAGCCGGACAGGGGGGGAGTATGGCTACACCTTC. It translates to CASSRTGGEYGYTF.